Each of the 22 T cell receptor beta chains below was sequenced from the same sample in a study of Ad26.COV2.S vaccination and SARS-CoV-2 variants. As to treatment: 15 to 20 received Ad26.COV2.S at low or high dose, single or two shots; 5 received placebo; per-sample allocation not given. Each sample was drawn 63 days after the first injection (of vaccine or placebo). Sequencing used immunoSEQ multiplex PCR; TCRdb keeps in-frame clones, though not all of them. The sample consists of fewer than 800,000 clones, about 89% of them appearing once. Sequenced material: peripheral blood, taken in a trial of Ad26.COV2.S vaccine versus placebo. These receptors were collected from a person between 18 and 65 years old who received the Ad26.COV2.S COVID-19 vaccine or a placebo.

This clone was observed a single time. V usage is TRBV5-1 and J usage is TRBJ2-7; either TRBD1 or TRBD2 may fit D (7 bases each). This CDR3 is 15 amino acids long. The germline V gene encodes CDR1 SGHRS and CDR2 YFSETQ. With 0 bases removed from V and 3 bases from J, the gap between germline ends came to 13 bases. CDR3 coding DNA: TGCGCCAGCAGCTTGGCGTCAGGGGGGGTCTACGAGCAGTACTTC. Encoded protein: CASSLASGGVYEQYF.

The rearrangement joins TRBV7-9 to TRBJ1-5, with 7 bases fitting TRBD1. This CDR3 is 13 amino acids long. The V segment lost 5 bases and the J segment 4 bases; nucleotides outside the gene matches: 2. The germline V gene has CDR1 SEHNR and CDR2 FQNEAQ (reference sequence). The CDR3, as DNA: TGTGCCAGCAGCCAACAGGGGAATCAGCCCCAGCATTTT. It specifies CASSQQGNQPQHF.

This clone was detected only once. The J gene is TRBJ1-2, the V gene TRBV19; D gene uncertain. Germline V gene lookup returns CDR1 LNHDA and CDR2 SQIVND (reference sequence). This CDR3 contains 13 residues. Trimming took off 7 bases at V and 0 bases at J, with 9 bases between the two ends. The DNA of the CDR3 is TGTGCCAGTATCGACCGCTCTAACTATGGCTACACCTTC. Protein: CASIDRSNYGYTF.

This chain joins TRBV18 and TRBJ1-5, with 10 positions matching TRBD1. The V and J ends lost 3 bases and 0 bases, in that order; junction bases with no gene match: 8. This CDR3 region has 18 residues. Germline V lookup: CDR1 KGHSH, CDR2 LQKENI. The CDR3 DNA is TGTGCCAGCTCACCGCCGGGACAGGGGATAGATAGCAATCAGCCCCAGCATTTT. The encoded protein is CASSPPGQGIDSNQPQHF.

Written as DNA, the CDR3 is TGTGCCAGCAGCCCTGGCAGGGGAAGGTCTCAAGGGGAGCTGTTTTTT. Translated, it gives CASSPGRGRSQGELFF. The chain carries TRBV7-2 and TRBJ2-2; maybe TRBD1 (6 bases). The V end was cut by 5 bases, the J end by 8 bases, with 21 bases between. The CDR3 length is 16 residues. Per germline, CDR1 SGHTA and CDR2 FQGNSA.

This clone was detected once. The CDR3 nucleotides read TGTGCCAGCAGTCCCCGACTAGGGGATGAGCAGTTCTTC. Its translation is CASSPRLGDEQFF. The V call is TRBV2, the J call TRBJ2-1; TRBD2 is a possible D gene (6 bases). CDR1 and CDR2 (germline): SNHLY, FYNNEI. The CDR3 runs to 13 residues. The V end lost 5 bases, the J end lost 8 bases, and 13 bases lay between the germline ends.

The CDR3 DNA sequence: TGTGCCAGCTCACATACAGAGAACACTGAAGCTTTCTTT. Amino acid sequence: CASSHTENTEAFF. The V gene is TRBV18, the J gene TRBJ1-1; D unresolved. The V gene's germline CDR1 is KGHSH and CDR2 LQKENI. V was cut by 4 bases and J by 1 base, with 7 bases left in between. The CDR3 length is 13 residues.

V is TRBV6-6 and J is TRBJ1-4, with D perhaps matching TRBD1 (5 bases). CDR3 size: 13 residues. Germline CDR1 is MNHNY and CDR2 is SVGAGI (reference sequence). Trimming shortened V by 6 bases and J by 7 bases, and 12 bases separated the two germline ends. CDR3 loop: CASSQRGVEKLFF. DNA for the CDR3: TGTGCCAGCAGCCAAAGAGGGGTTGAAAAACTGTTTTTT.

The chain has TRBV7-7 and TRBJ2-1, with D hard to call. The V gene lost 5 bases and the J gene lost 3 bases, with 8 bases spanning the gap. Germline loops: CDR1 SSHAT, CDR2 FNYEAQ (reference sequence). The CDR3 is made up of 13 amino acids. CDR3 residues: CASSRSSYNEQFF. In DNA, the CDR3 is TGTGCCAGCAGCCGTTCTAGCTACAATGAGCAGTTCTTC. Full variable domain (rest looked up from reference TRBV7-7 and TRBJ2-1): GAGVSQSPRYKVTKRGQDVTLRCDPISSHATLYWYQQALGQGPEFLTYFNYEAQPDKSGLPSDRFSAERPEGSISTLTIQRTEQRDSAMYRCASSRSSYNEQFFGPGTRLTVL.

This clone has just one count. This chain uses TRBV7-8 with TRBJ1-2, with D unresolved. Trimming left V 5 bases short and J 1 base short, with 17 bases between. The germline V gene has CDR1 SGHVS and CDR2 FQNEAQ. This CDR3 comprises 16 residues. The CDR3 DNA reads TGTGCCAGCAGCCCATGGACGGACGAGTATAACTATGGCTACACCTTC. Amino acid sequence: CASSPWTDEYNYGYTF.

The gene calls are TRBV19 and TRBJ2-1; 9 bases map to TRBD1. This CDR3 region has 14 residues. J lost 6 bases, V lost 2 bases, and 2 bases had no gene match. Germline-derived CDR1 and CDR2 are LNHDA and SQIVND (reference sequence). The CDR3 loop reads CASSIPTGGNEQFF. The CDR3 DNA reads TGTGCCAGTAGTATACCGACAGGGGGCAATGAGCAGTTCTTC.

The chain employs TRBV5-1 and TRBJ2-7; 9 bases line up with TRBD1. The CDR3 covers 14 residues. V gave up 3 bases and J gave up 5 bases; unmatched junction bases: 6. Germline V gene sequence: CDR1 SGHRS, CDR2 YFSETQ. CDR3 sequence (DNA): TGCGCCAGCAGCTCCGGGACAGGGTCGCACGAGCAGTACTTC. Translation: CASSSGTGSHEQYF. Filled out from reference TRBV5-1 and TRBJ2-7, the complete variable domain reads KAGVTQTPRYLIKTRGQQVTLSCSPISGHRSVSWYQQTPGQGLQFLFEYFSETQRNKGNFPGRFSGRQFSNSRSEMNVSTLELGDSALYLCASSSGTGSHEQYFGPGTRLTVT.

This chain joins TRBV6-6 and TRBJ1-5, with no clear D. The CDR3 covers 16 residues. Trimming removed 0 bases at V and 0 bases at J, with 9 bases between. Germline loops: CDR1 MNHNY, CDR2 SVGAGI (reference sequence). The CDR3 region has the DNA TGTGCCAGCAGTTACTCGACCAGTTATAGCAATCAGCCCCAGCATTTT. The encoded protein is CASSYSTSYSNQPQHF.

The V call is TRBV19, the J call TRBJ2-3; D may be TRBD2 (5 bases). Looked up from germline, CDR1 is LNHDA and CDR2 is SQIVND (reference sequence). The CDR3 totals 13 residues. V lost 5 bases and J 6 bases, leaving 12 bases between the germline ends. The CDR3 region is CASSLAAPDTQYF. The CDR3 DNA sequence: TGTGCCAGTAGTCTAGCCGCCCCCGATACGCAGTATTTT.

CDR3 in amino acids: CASSQPGLAVFEQFF. The CDR3 DNA follows: TGTGCCAGCAGTCAGCCGGGACTAGCGGTCTTTGAGCAGTTCTTC. V and J are TRBV6-5 and TRBJ2-1, with TRBD2 matching 11 bases. CDR1 is MNHEY, CDR2 SVGAGI, per germline. Trimming took 5 bases from V and 9 from J; bases not matched to a gene: 9. The CDR3 has 15 amino acids.

The V gene is TRBV7-8, the J gene TRBJ1-5; no reliable D call. The CDR3 has 14 residues. The ends were cut back, 6 bases at V and 0 bases at J, with 9 bases in the middle. Germline-derived CDR1 and CDR2 are SGHVS and FQNEAQ. The CDR3 DNA is TGTGCCAGCAGGCCCAGTGATAGCAATCAGCCCCAGCATTTT. Translating it yields CASRPSDSNQPQHF.

This chain uses TRBV12-5 with TRBJ2-7; 7 positions match TRBD2. The CDR3 runs to 16 residues. After removal of 0 bases from V and 7 bases from J, the junction contained 12 bases not matched to a gene. The germline V gene encodes CDR1 LGHNT and CDR2 FRNRAP. This CDR3 is CASGLVLREGRGEQYF. DNA for the CDR3: TGTGCTAGTGGTTTGGTACTGAGGGAGGGACGAGGTGAGCAGTACTTC.

The rearrangement uses TRBV10-3 and TRBJ2-7; 7 positions agree with TRBD2. The CDR3 contains 13 residues. The germline V gene encodes CDR1 ENHRY and CDR2 SYGVKD. J was trimmed by 4 bases and V by 9 bases; bases with no gene match: 9. This CDR3 reads CAITAGQGYEQYF. The CDR3, as DNA: TGTGCCATTACAGCGGGGCAGGGTTACGAGCAGTACTTC.

The chain uses TRBV9 and TRBJ1-3; D not certain. The CDR3 has 15 amino acids. V lost 4 bases and J lost 0, with 11 bases in between. Germline loops: CDR1 SGDLS, CDR2 YYNGEE. As DNA, the CDR3 is TGTGCCAGCAGCCCCTCAGCGAACTCTGGAAACACCATATATTTT. This sequence encodes CASSPSANSGNTIYF.

The rearrangement uses TRBV4-3 and TRBJ2-1; 10 bases line up with TRBD1. Trimming at V came to 4 bases and at J to 7 bases, leaving 16 bases not matched to a gene. The CDR3 length is 18 residues. Looked up from germline, CDR1 is LGHNA and CDR2 is YSLEER. The CDR3 DNA sequence: TGCGCCAGCAGCCCAATTAACCTCGGGACAGGGGTGAGGAATGAGCAGTTCTTC. Protein sequence: CASSPINLGTGVRNEQFF.

The chain uses TRBV2 and TRBJ1-5; D is uncertain. In germline, CDR1 is SNHLY, CDR2 FYNNEI. The CDR3 totals 14 residues. V lost 3 bases and J lost 7, with 13 bases in between. The CDR3 nucleotides read TGTGCCAGCAGTGAGGTCCGGGTGCGGCAGCCCCAGCATTTT. Its translation: CASSEVRVRQPQHF.

The chain employs TRBV5-1 and TRBJ2-3; 10 bases agree with TRBD2. J was trimmed by 0 bases and V by 4 bases; bases with no gene match: 5. The CDR3 spans 16 residues. Germline assignment: CDR1 SGHRS and CDR2 YFSETQ. This CDR3 is CASSPLAGTSTDTQYF. The CDR3 DNA reads TGCGCCAGCAGCCCACTAGCGGGAACTAGCACAGATACGCAGTATTTT.